This T cell receptor (beta chain) was sequenced for a study of blood T cell repertoires in COVID-19. Study-level background: T cells, B-cell-depleted T cells, or PBMCs supplied cDNA or gDNA.

The assay was immunoSEQ multiplex PCR, and TCRdb's table has in-frame clones only and misses some. The sample consists of approximately 280,000 clones, around 89% of them appearing once. This CDR3 comprises 15 residues. V gave up 4 bases and J gave up 7 bases, with 15 bases separating them. The germline gives CDR1 SGHRS, CDR2 YFSETQ. What was sequenced was PBMCs or T cells enriched from blood (not recorded which). The chain links TRBV5-1 to TRBJ1-6; D ambiguous. This TCR was recovered from a woman younger than 35 with acute COVID-19. CDR3 coding DNA: TGCGCCAGCAGCGACCCGGGAGCTCCAAATTCACCCCTCCACTTT. It translates to CASSDPGAPNSPLHF.